Below are 3 T cell receptor beta chains sequenced from a single sample in a study of Ad26.COV2.S vaccination and SARS-CoV-2 variants. Regarding treatment: some 19 received Ad26.COV2.S at low or high dose, single or two shots; about 5 received placebo; per-sample allocation not given. Sampling occurred on day 63 after the first vaccine or placebo injection. Using immunoSEQ multiplex PCR, the repertoire was profiled, and TCRdb retains in-frame clones only, with some absent. The table lists about 350,000 clones, 70% to 90% of them singletons, with around a tenth in the top ten. Sequencing was performed on peripheral blood, taken in a trial of Ad26.COV2.S vaccine versus placebo. The receptors come from a person between 18 and 59 years old who received the Ad26.COV2.S COVID-19 vaccine or a placebo.

The chain recombines TRBV3-1 (or the pseudogene TRBV3-2) with TRBJ2-7, with D tentatively TRBD1 (5 bases). The ends were cut back, 4 bases at V and 2 bases at J, with 12 bases in the middle. This CDR3 comprises 14 residues. Germline V gene lookup returns CDR1 LGHDT and CDR2 YNNKEL (reference sequence). The CDR3 here is CASSRQRFTYEQYF. CDR3 nucleotide sequence: TGTGCCAGCAGCCGACAGCGTTTTACCTACGAGCAGTACTTC.

The rearrangement links TRBV4-1 to TRBJ2-1; the D gene is possibly TRBD2 (6 bases). The ends were cut back, 4 bases at V and 4 bases at J, with 20 bases in the middle. CDR3 size: 17 residues. In germline, CDR1 is MGHRA, CDR2 YSYEKL. The CDR3 here is CASSPVPGLDTYNEQFF. In nucleotides, the CDR3 is TGCGCCAGCAGCCCAGTCCCGGGACTCGATACATACAATGAGCAGTTCTTC.

V and J are TRBV30 and TRBJ1-6; D gene ambiguous. Germline-derived CDR1 and CDR2 are GTSNPN and SVGIG (reference sequence). The ends were cut back, 2 bases at V and 7 bases at J, with 12 bases in the middle. The length of the CDR3 is 14 residues. The CDR3 region has the DNA TGTGCCTGGAGTCTCAGGACGGCGAATTCACCCCTCCACTTT. This translates into CAWSLRTANSPLHF.